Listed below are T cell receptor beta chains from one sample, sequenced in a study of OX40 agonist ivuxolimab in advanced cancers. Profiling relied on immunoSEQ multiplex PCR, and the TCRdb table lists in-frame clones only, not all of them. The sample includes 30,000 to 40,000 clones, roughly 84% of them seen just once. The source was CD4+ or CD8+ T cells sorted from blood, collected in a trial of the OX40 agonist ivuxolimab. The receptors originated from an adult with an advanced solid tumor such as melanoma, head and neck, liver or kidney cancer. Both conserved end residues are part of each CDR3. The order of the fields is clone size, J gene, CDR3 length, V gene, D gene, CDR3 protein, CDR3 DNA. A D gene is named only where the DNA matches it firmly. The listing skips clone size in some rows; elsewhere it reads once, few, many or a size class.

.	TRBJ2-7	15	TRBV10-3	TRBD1	CAISFGQGHFYEQYF	TGTGCCATCAGCTTTGGACAGGGACACTTCTACGAGCAGTACTTC
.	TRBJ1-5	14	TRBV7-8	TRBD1	CASSTGTGNQPQHF	TGTGCCAGCAGCACCGGGACAGGGAATCAGCCCCAGCATTTT
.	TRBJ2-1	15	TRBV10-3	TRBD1	CAISAHRGNYNEQFF	TGTGCCATCAGTGCTCACAGGGGGAACTACAATGAGCAGTTCTTC
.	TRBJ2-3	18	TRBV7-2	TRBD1	CASSPNPAGRGRTDTQYF	TGTGCCAGCAGCCCCAACCCTGCAGGTAGGGGGCGGACAGATACGCAGTATTTT
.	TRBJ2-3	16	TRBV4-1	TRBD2	CASSHRAGGQRDTQYF	TGCGCCAGCAGCCACAGAGCGGGGGGGCAAAGAGATACGCAGTATTTT
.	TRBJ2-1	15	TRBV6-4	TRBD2	CARSPSGGTNNEQFF	TGTGCCAGGAGTCCTAGCGGGGGGACCAACAATGAGCAGTTCTTC
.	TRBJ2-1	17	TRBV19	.	CASSIAGAQMGYNEQFF	TGTGCCAGTAGTATAGCAGGTGCCCAGATGGGTTACAATGAGCAGTTCTTC
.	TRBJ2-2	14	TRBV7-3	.	CASSLAAPGGELFF	TGTGCCAGCAGCTTAGCGGCCCCCGGGGGGGAGCTGTTTTTT
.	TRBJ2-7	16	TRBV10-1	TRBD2	CASSESTGLAGGEQYF	TGCGCCAGCAGTGAGTCGACGGGGCTAGCGGGAGGCGAGCAGTACTTC
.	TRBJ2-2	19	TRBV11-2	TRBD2	CASSLFRTSGSRGPGELFF	TGTGCCAGCAGCTTGTTTAGGACTAGCGGGAGCCGGGGACCCGGGGAGCTGTTTTTT
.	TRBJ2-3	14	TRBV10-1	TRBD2	CASTPGGLGDTQYF	TGCGCCAGCACTCCGGGAGGTCTCGGGGATACGCAGTATTTT
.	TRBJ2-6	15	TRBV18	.	CASSPPVSGANVLTF	TGTGCCAGCTCACCACCGGTTTCAGGGGCCAACGTCCTGACTTTC
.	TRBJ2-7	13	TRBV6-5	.	CASSYRGGYEQYF	TGTGCCAGCAGTTATCGAGGGGGGTACGAGCAGTACTTC
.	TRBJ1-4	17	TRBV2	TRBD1	CASSERGRGSPNEKLFF	TGTGCCAGCAGTGAAAGGGGCAGGGGGTCACCTAATGAAAAACTGTTTTTT
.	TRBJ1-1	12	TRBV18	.	CASSPLDTEAFF	TGTGCCAGCTCACCCCTCGATACTGAAGCTTTCTTT
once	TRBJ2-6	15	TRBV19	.	CASSGQGSGANVLTF	TGTGCCAGTAGTGGGCAGGGGTCTGGGGCCAACGTCCTGACTTTC
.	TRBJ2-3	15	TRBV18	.	CASSPGGVEVDTQYF	TGTGCCAGCTCACCAGGGGGAGTGGAGGTAGATACGCAGTATTTT
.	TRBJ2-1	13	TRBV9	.	CASSPQVSDEQFF	TGTGCCAGCAGCCCCCAAGTATCCGATGAGCAGTTCTTC
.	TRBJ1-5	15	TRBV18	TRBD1	CASSPLGTGIQPQHF	TGTGCCAGCTCACCGCTTGGGACAGGCATTCAGCCCCAGCATTTT
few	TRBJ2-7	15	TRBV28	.	CASSSPNKSSYEQYF	TGTGCCAGCAGTTCCCCCAACAAGAGCTCCTACGAGCAGTACTTC
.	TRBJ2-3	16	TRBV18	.	CASSPGFGWGTDTQYF	TGTGCCAGCTCACCAGGTTTCGGGTGGGGCACAGATACGCAGTATTTT
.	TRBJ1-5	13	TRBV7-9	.	CASSLTSNQPQHF	TGTGCCAGCAGCTTGACGAGCAATCAGCCCCAGCATTTT
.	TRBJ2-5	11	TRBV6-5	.	CASSSGGTQYF	TGTGCCAGCAGTTCCGGAGGGACCCAGTACTTC
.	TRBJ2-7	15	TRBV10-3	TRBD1	CAIRDTGTGGYEQYF	TGTGCCATCAGAGACACCGGGACAGGGGGGTACGAGCAGTACTTC
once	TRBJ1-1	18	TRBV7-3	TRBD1	CASSVRGQGSIGFTEAFF	TGTGCCAGCAGCGTCCGGGGACAGGGTTCTATAGGGTTCACTGAAGCTTTCTTT
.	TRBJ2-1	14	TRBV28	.	CASMGAWESDEQFF	TGTGCCAGCATGGGGGCCTGGGAGTCAGATGAGCAGTTCTTC
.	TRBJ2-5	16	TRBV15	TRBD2	CATSWDISGGDKTQYF	TGTGCCACCAGCTGGGATATTAGCGGGGGGGACAAGACCCAGTACTTC
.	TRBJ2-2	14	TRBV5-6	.	CASSLGEYTGELFF	TGTGCCAGCAGCTTGGGCGAGTACACCGGGGAGCTGTTTTTT
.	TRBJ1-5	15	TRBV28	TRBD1	CASRLGTGGNQPQHF	TGTGCCAGCAGACTCGGGACAGGGGGCAATCAGCCCCAGCATTTT
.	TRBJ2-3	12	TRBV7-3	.	CASSLTSDTQYF	TGTGCCAGCAGCTTAACGTCGGATACGCAGTATTTT
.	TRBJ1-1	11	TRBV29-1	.	CSVEGIAEAFF	TGCAGCGTTGAAGGCATAGCTGAAGCTTTCTTT
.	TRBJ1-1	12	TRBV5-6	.	CASSLGQFEAFF	TGTGCCAGCAGCTTGGGACAGTTTGAAGCTTTCTTT
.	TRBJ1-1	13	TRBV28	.	CASSYRPITEAFF	TGTGCCAGCAGTTATAGGCCTATCACTGAAGCTTTCTTT
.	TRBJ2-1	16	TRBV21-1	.	CASSTNRELSGNEQFF	TGTGCCAGCAGCACTAACAGGGAACTTTCGGGCAATGAGCAGTTCTTC
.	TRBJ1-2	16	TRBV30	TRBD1	CASSPPRGLLLYGYTF	TGTGCCTCCTCACCCCCCAGGGGGCTTCTCCTCTATGGCTACACCTTC
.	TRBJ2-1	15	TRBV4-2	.	CASSLTFFQANEQFF	TGTGCCAGCAGCTTGACATTTTTCCAGGCCAATGAGCAGTTCTTC
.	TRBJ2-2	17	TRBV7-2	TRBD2	CASSPDGGRARSGELFF	TGTGCCAGCAGCCCCGATGGCGGGAGGGCCCGGAGCGGGGAGCTGTTTTTT
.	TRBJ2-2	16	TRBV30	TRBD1	CAWRNPGTGDTGELFF	TGTGCCTGGAGGAACCCCGGGACAGGGGACACCGGGGAGCTGTTTTTT
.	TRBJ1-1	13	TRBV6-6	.	CASSHGQNTEAFF	TGTGCCAGCAGTCACGGGCAGAACACTGAAGCTTTCTTT
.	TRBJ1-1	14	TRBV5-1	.	CASSPGIMNTEAFF	TGCGCCAGCAGTCCGGGCATAATGAACACTGAAGCTTTCTTT
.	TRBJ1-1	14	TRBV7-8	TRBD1	CASSADRENTEAFF	TGTGCCAGCTCCGCGGACAGGGAGAACACTGAAGCTTTCTTT